One and the same sample provided the 15 T cell receptor beta chains below, sequenced in a study of blood T cell repertoires in COVID-19. TCRdb's copy holds only in-frame clones and misses some; the assay was immunoSEQ multiplex PCR. Of some 400,000 clones listed, approximately 91% are singletons. Material for sequencing was PBMCs or T cells enriched from blood (not recorded which). Source of these receptors: a woman in her forties who had been exposed to COVID-19.

The chain links TRBV30 to TRBJ1-5, with 7 bases matching TRBD1. CDR1 is GTSNPN, CDR2 SVGIG, per germline (reference sequence). J was trimmed by 3 bases and V by 1 base; bases with no gene match: 6. The CDR3 sequence is 15 residues long. The CDR3 DNA reads TGTGCCTGGAGTGAAAGAGACAGGGACAATCAGCCCCAGCATTTT. This sequence encodes CAWSERDRDNQPQHF.

This chain links TRBV5-1 with TRBJ1-5; TRBD1 matches 10 bases. The junction had 5 bases not matched to a gene; V was cut back by 0 bases and J by 2 bases. This CDR3 is 17 amino acids long. Germline V gene lookup returns CDR1 SGHRS and CDR2 YFSETQ. The CDR3 loop reads CASSLGRDRGGNQPQHF. The DNA for the CDR3 is TGCGCCAGCAGCTTGGGTAGGGACAGGGGTGGCAATCAGCCCCAGCATTTT.

The chain employs TRBV27 and TRBJ2-1, with TRBD2 as a possible D gene (6 bases). This CDR3 is built from 16 residues. V was clipped by 0 bases and J by 9 bases, with 18 bases between them. Germline V gives CDR1 MNHEY, CDR2 SMNVEV (reference sequence). Written as DNA, the CDR3 is TGTGCCAGCAGTTTATCGCCCCGGGGCCTCGGGGGTGAGCAGTTCTTC. Its protein is CASSLSPRGLGGEQFF.

The chain is built from TRBV7-2 and TRBJ1-2; D possibly corresponds to TRBD1 (5 bases). The CDR3 is made up of 16 amino acids. The germline CDR1 and CDR2 sequences are SGHTA and FQGNSA. Trimming cost V 3 bases and J 5 bases, with 19 bases left between them. DNA of the CDR3: TGTGCCAGCAGCTTCCTTTTCACAGGAACTACATATGGCTACACCTTC. It translates to CASSFLFTGTTYGYTF.

This chain uses TRBV10-1 with TRBJ2-2, with D maybe TRBD1 (6 bases). The germline CDR1 and CDR2 sequences are WNHNN and SYGVQD (reference sequence). The CDR3 is 13 amino acids. Trimming shortened V by 4 bases and J by 6 bases, and 9 bases separated the two germline ends. The CDR3 nucleotides are TGCGCCAGCAGTGGGGCAGGGGCCGGGGAGCTGTTTTTT. It specifies CASSGAGAGELFF.

The chain employs TRBV29-1 and TRBJ1-2; 8 nucleotides line up with TRBD1. The germline CDR1 and CDR2 sequences are SQVTM and ANQGSEA. The CDR3 runs 14 residues. The J segment lost 8 bases and the V segment lost 0 bases, leaving 8 bases of the junction unmatched. CDR3 nucleotides: TGCAGCGTTGAAGATCTGGGCAGGGGGCACGGCTACACCTTC. This translates into CSVEDLGRGHGYTF.

This clone was seen once. Other DNA sequences within the sample encode an identical CDR3. The DNA for the CDR3 is TGTGCCAGCAGCAGCACAGGGGCCCCGAATCAGCCCCAGCATTTT. Translated: CASSSTGAPNQPQHF. The J gene is TRBJ1-5, the V gene TRBV5-5; 7 bases agree with TRBD1. In germline, CDR1 is SGHKS, CDR2 YYEKEE (reference sequence). V lost 4 bases, J lost 4 bases, and 8 bases stayed unmatched. CDR3 length: 15 amino acids.

The genes are TRBV20-1 and TRBJ2-2, with TRBD2 matching 7 bases. Trimming at V came to 3 bases and at J to 0 bases, leaving 4 bases not matched to a gene. This CDR3 has 15 residues. Per germline, CDR1 DFQATT and CDR2 SNEGSKA (reference sequence). The CDR3 DNA reads TGCAGTGCTAGTGCGGGAGAGGCGAACACCGGGGAGCTGTTTTTT. It encodes CSASAGEANTGELFF.

The gene calls are TRBV15 and TRBJ2-1; 9 bases fit TRBD2. The germline gives CDR1 LNHNV, CDR2 YYDKDF (reference sequence). CDR3 size: 19 residues. V shed 1 base, J shed 2 bases, and the junction held 12 bases outside the gene matches. Here the CDR3 DNA reads TGTGCCACCAGCAGAGTCTTCAGCGGGAGGATCGAAACCTACAATGAGCAGTTCTTC. Translation: CATSRVFSGRIETYNEQFF. Complete variable domain (other parts from reference TRBV15 and TRBJ2-1): DAMVIQNPRYQVTQFGKPVTLSCSQTLNHNVMYWYQQKSSQAPKLLFHYYDKDFNNEADTPDNFQSRRPNTSFCFLDIRSPGLGDTAMYLCATSRVFSGRIETYNEQFFGPGTRLTVL.

The rearrangement joins TRBV3-1 (or the pseudogene TRBV3-2) to TRBJ2-1; D is unclear. The V end lost 3 bases, the J end lost 2 bases, and 11 bases lay between the germline ends. Germline V gives CDR1 LGHDT, CDR2 YNNKEL (reference sequence). The CDR3 has 15 amino acids. The DNA of the CDR3 is TGTGCCAGCAGCCACCTCAGTTCCCCCTACAATGAGCAGTTCTTC. Translation: CASSHLSSPYNEQFF.

The J gene is TRBJ1-6, the V gene TRBV18; 7 nucleotides align to TRBD1. Germline V gene sequence: CDR1 KGHSH, CDR2 LQKENI. Germline trimming cut 1 base from V and 6 bases from J; bases unmatched to any gene: 3. This CDR3 has 15 residues. CDR3 residues: CASSPLGQFNSPLHF. CDR3 in DNA: TGTGCCAGCTCACCACTGGGACAGTTTAATTCACCCCTCCACTTT. The full variable domain, completed using reference TRBV18 and TRBJ1-6, is NAGVMQNPRHLVRRRGQEARLRCSPMKGHSHVYWYRQLPEEGLKFMVYLQKENIIDESGMPKERFSAEFPKEGPSILRIQQVVRGDSAAYFCASSPLGQFNSPLHFGNGTRLTVT.

The chain combines TRBV19 with TRBJ1-4; 7 nucleotides align to TRBD1. The CDR3 spans 14 residues. Germline V gene sequence: CDR1 LNHDA, CDR2 SQIVND (reference sequence). The trim removed 9 bases at V and 8 bases at J, leaving 12 bases unmatched. This CDR3 reads CASRRRQGGEKLFF. For the CDR3, the DNA is TGTGCCAGCAGGAGACGACAGGGAGGAGAAAAACTGTTTTTT.

This clone was seen only once. The J gene is TRBJ1-3, the V gene TRBV19; D is possibly TRBD1 (6 bases). Deletions cut 5 bases from V and 2 bases from J, with 16 bases between. The CDR3 totals 16 residues. The germline V gene encodes CDR1 LNHDA and CDR2 SQIVND (reference sequence). Here the CDR3 reads CASSRPGDIAGNTIYF. Written as DNA, the CDR3 is TGTGCCAGTAGTCGGCCAGGGGACATTGCTGGAAACACCATATATTTT.

V gene TRBV11-3 combines with J gene TRBJ2-2, with D perhaps TRBD2 (5 bases). Germline V gene lookup returns CDR1 SGHNT and CDR2 YENEEA. The CDR3 runs to 14 residues. V was cut by 5 bases and J by 4 bases, with 11 bases left in between. The CDR3 spells CASSPFRGTGELFF. The CDR3 DNA reads TGTGCCAGCAGCCCCTTCCGGGGCACCGGGGAGCTGTTTTTT.

The V and J genes are TRBV30 and TRBJ2-6; TRBD1 aligns across 7 bases. There are 14 residues in the CDR3. Germline V gene data show CDR1 as GTSNPN and CDR2 as SVGIG (reference sequence). The junction had 3 bases not matched to a gene; V was cut back by 7 bases and J by 0 bases. The CDR3 reads CAFDRDSGANVLTF. The DNA of the CDR3 is TGTGCCTTCGACAGGGACTCTGGGGCCAACGTCCTGACTTTC.